Below, 27 T cell receptor beta chains from the same sample are listed, as sequenced in a study of blood T cell repertoires in COVID-19. Sequenced by immunoSEQ multiplex PCR; TCRdb stores in-frame clones only, minus some. The table has 250,000 to 300,000 clones, roughly 89% seen once. Sequenced sample: peripheral blood. All receptors derive from a woman in her 40s who had recovered from COVID-19.

The chain joins TRBV5-1 to TRBJ2-3; perhaps TRBD2 as D (6 bases). The CDR3 extends over 15 amino acids. The V and J ends lost 4 bases and 6 bases respectively, with 18 bases between them. Germline CDR1 and CDR2: SGHRS and YFSETQ. CDR3 in amino acids: CASSPTPGGWDTQYF. Here the CDR3 DNA reads TGCGCCAGCAGCCCTACCCCCGGGGGATGGGATACGCAGTATTTT.

This chain connects TRBV6-5 to TRBJ2-4; 7 bases align to TRBD1. V was pared by 4 bases and J by 7 bases, with 1 base of the junction left unmatched. Germline assignment: CDR1 MNHEY and CDR2 SVGAGI. The CDR3 has 12 residues. The CDR3 loop is CASSLQGNIQYF. CDR3 sequence (DNA): TGTGCCAGCAGTTTACAGGGGAACATTCAGTACTTC.

This chain uses TRBV18 with TRBJ2-2; D unresolved. Germline V lookup: CDR1 KGHSH, CDR2 LQKENI. This CDR3 contains 14 residues. V was clipped by 3 bases and J by 3 bases, with 8 bases between them. CDR3 residues: CASSPTTYTGELFF. Here the CDR3 DNA reads TGTGCCAGCTCACCTACGACATACACCGGGGAGCTGTTTTTT.

The V gene is TRBV7-2, the J gene TRBJ2-2, with D perhaps TRBD1 (6 bases). The germline CDR1 and CDR2 sequences are SGHTA and FQGNSA. This CDR3 region has 16 residues. Trimming left V 1 base short and J 7 bases short, with 16 bases between. CDR3: CASSLVVGASNGELFF. As DNA, the CDR3 is TGTGCCAGCAGCTTAGTGGTGGGGGCAAGCAACGGGGAGCTGTTTTTT.

The chain uses TRBV4-3 and TRBJ2-1, with 10 bases that match TRBD2. Germline CDR1 LGHNA, CDR2 YSLEER. This CDR3 is built from 16 residues. V shed 5 bases and J 8 bases; nucleotides not matched to a gene: 12. CDR3 nucleotides: TGCGCCAGCAGCGCCCAGATAGCGGGAGGTTGGGATGAGCAGTTCTTC. Its translation is CASSAQIAGGWDEQFF.

This clone came up a few times. The chain carries TRBV7-2 and TRBJ2-3; D is possibly TRBD1 (5 bases). Germline assignment: CDR1 SGHTA and CDR2 FQGNSA. Trimming cost V 3 bases and J 2 bases, with 12 bases left between them. The CDR3 length is 15 residues. The CDR3 loop reads CASSLQGITTDTQYF. For the CDR3, the DNA is TGTGCCAGCAGCTTGCAGGGAATAACCACAGATACGCAGTATTTT.

This chain uses TRBV5-4 with TRBJ2-7, with 8 positions matching TRBD2. Germline V gives CDR1 SGHNT, CDR2 YYREEE (reference sequence). The CDR3 covers 15 residues. The J segment lost 0 bases and the V segment lost 2 bases, leaving 4 bases of the junction unmatched. The CDR3 DNA reads TGTGCCAGCAGCTTCGACGGGACTAGCTCCTACGAGCAGTACTTC. Protein product: CASSFDGTSSYEQYF. The full variable domain, completed using reference TRBV5-4 and TRBJ2-7, is ETGVTQSPTHLIKTRGQQVTLRCSSQSGHNTVSWYQQALGQGPQFIFQYYREEENGRGNFPPRFSGLQFPNYSSELNVNALELDDSALYLCASSFDGTSSYEQYFGPGTRLTVT.

The rearrangement joins TRBV4-1 to TRBJ1-3, with D unclear. Germline CDR1 MGHRA, CDR2 YSYEKL. V was shortened by 0 bases and J by 2 bases, with 8 bases between the two germline ends. This CDR3 has 15 residues. CDR3 loop: CASSQDLSAGNTIYF. The CDR3 DNA sequence: TGCGCCAGCAGCCAAGATTTATCAGCTGGAAACACCATATATTTT.

The V call is TRBV7-2, the J call TRBJ2-1; 8 bases are shared with TRBD2. The CDR3 is 16 amino acids. Per germline, CDR1 SGHTA and CDR2 FQGNSA. Unmatched junction bases numbered 6, after V lost 4 bases and J lost 1 base. In DNA form, the CDR3 reads TGTGCCAGCAGCTCTCCAGCGGGAGCTTCCTACAATGAGCAGTTCTTC. Amino acids: CASSSPAGASYNEQFF.

The V and J genes are TRBV5-1 and TRBJ2-5, with 10 bases aligning to TRBD1. The J segment lost 5 bases and the V segment lost 1 base, leaving 5 bases of the junction unmatched. CDR1 and CDR2 (germline): SGHRS, YFSETQ. The CDR3 extends over 15 amino acids. The CDR3 sequence is CASSLSLDRGETQYF. CDR3 coding DNA: TGCGCCAGCAGCTTGTCCCTGGACAGGGGGGAGACCCAGTACTTC.

The chain recombines TRBV7-9 with TRBJ2-5, with 8 bases identical to TRBD1. From germline, CDR1 is SEHNR and CDR2 FQNEAQ (reference sequence). The trim removed 6 bases at V and 3 bases at J, leaving 0 bases unmatched. This CDR3 region has 12 residues. The CDR3: CASRTGEETQYF. CDR3 nucleotide sequence: TGTGCCAGCAGGACAGGGGAAGAGACCCAGTACTTC.

The V call is TRBV6-8, the J call TRBJ2-5; 10 bases line up with TRBD2. Germline V CDR1 and CDR2: MNHGY, SAAAGT. V was pared by 4 bases and J by 3 bases, with 8 bases of the junction left unmatched. The CDR3 is made up of 16 amino acids. The CDR3 reads CASSSQTSGEKETQYF. In DNA, the CDR3 is TGTGCCAGCAGTTCCCAAACTAGCGGGGAGAAAGAGACCCAGTACTTC.

There are a few counts of this clone. The chain uses TRBV29-1 and TRBJ1-1, with 7 bases fitting TRBD1. CDR1 is SQVTM and CDR2 is ANQGSEA in the germline V gene. Trimming at V came to 5 bases and at J to 3 bases, leaving 6 bases not matched to a gene. This CDR3 spans 13 amino acids. In DNA, the CDR3 is TGCAGCGTTCGAGACAGGGCGGACACTGAAGCTTTCTTT. Protein: CSVRDRADTEAFF.

The chain joins TRBV6-5 to TRBJ1-2, with TRBD1 matching over 9 bases. Per the germline V gene, CDR1 is MNHEY and CDR2 is SVGAGI. The CDR3 is made up of 15 amino acids. V shed 7 bases, J shed 2 bases, and the junction held 8 bases outside the gene matches. The DNA of the CDR3 is TGTGCCAGCATTGCTTTACAGGGGGCGAACTATGGCTACACCTTC. It yields the protein CASIALQGANYGYTF.

This chain joins TRBV7-3 and TRBJ2-3; 9 bases are shared with TRBD2. Germline CDR1 and CDR2: SGHTA and FQGTGA. This CDR3 has 18 residues. The V gene end was trimmed by 1 base and the J gene end by 2 bases; junction bases not matched to a gene: 10. The DNA for the CDR3 is TGTGCCAGCAGCTTAAGGAAGGCGAGCGGGGGGTTCACAGATACGCAGTATTTT. Its translation: CASSLRKASGGFTDTQYF.

The chain employs TRBV10-2 and TRBJ2-2; 7 nucleotides align to TRBD1. Germline V lookup: CDR1 WSHSY, CDR2 SAAADI. Trimming cost V 7 bases and J 5 bases; bases outside gene matches: 10. This CDR3 is 15 amino acids long. In DNA, the CDR3 is TGCGCCAGCAAACTAGGGGGCTCCGAGACCGGGGAGCTGTTTTTT. As protein: CASKLGGSETGELFF.

This clone has just one count. CDR3 coding DNA: TGCAGCGTGGACCACTCGGGGGGCTTGAGTACTGGAAACACCATATATTTT. Protein product: CSVDHSGGLSTGNTIYF. This chain joins TRBV29-1 and TRBJ1-3, with D possibly matching TRBD1 (6 bases). CDR1 is SQVTM, CDR2 ANQGSEA, per germline. This CDR3 has 17 residues. Trimming pared 6 bases from V and 2 bases from J, leaving 23 bases between. Full variable domain (outside the CDR3, taken from reference TRBV29-1 and TRBJ1-3): SAVISQKPSRDICQRGTSLTIQCQVDSQVTMMFWYRQQPGQSLTLIATANQGSEATYESGFVIDKFPISRPNLTFSTLTVSNMSPEDSSIYLCSVDHSGGLSTGNTIYFGEGSWLTVV.

The V and J genes are TRBV19 and TRBJ1-5; TRBD1 aligns across 7 bases. Germline trimming cut 7 bases from V and 6 bases from J; bases unmatched to any gene: 6. Germline V gene data show CDR1 as LNHDA and CDR2 as SQIVND (reference sequence). The CDR3 extends over 13 amino acids. The CDR3 coding sequence is TGTGCCAGTATCGACAGGGAAGGTCAGCCCCAGCATTTT. Translated: CASIDREGQPQHF.

The chain recombines TRBV3-1 (or the pseudogene TRBV3-2) with TRBJ2-1, with a weak D call TRBD2 (5 bases). This CDR3 comprises 12 residues. The germline V gene has CDR1 LGHDT and CDR2 YNNKEL (reference sequence). V was cut by 5 bases and J by 9 bases, with 11 bases left in between. This CDR3 reads CASSYTSGEQFF. CDR3 bases: TGTGCCAGCAGCTATACAAGCGGTGAGCAGTTCTTC.

The chain links TRBV19 to TRBJ2-1; TRBD1 matches 10 bases. Germline V CDR1 and CDR2: LNHDA, SQIVND (reference sequence). Losses at the gene ends were 4 bases for V and 3 bases for J; bases not matched to a gene: 3. The CDR3 has 15 amino acids. In DNA form, the CDR3 reads TGTGCCAGTAGTACGAGGACAGGGGGCTACAATGAGCAGTTCTTC. This codes for CASSTRTGGYNEQFF. Full variable domain (missing parts from reference TRBV19 and TRBJ2-1): DGGITQSPKYLFRKEGQNVTLSCEQNLNHDAMYWYRQDPGQGLRLIYYSQIVNDFQKGDIAEGYSVSREKKESFPLTVTSAQKNPTAFYLCASSTRTGGYNEQFFGPGTRLTVL.

The rearrangement joins TRBV6-5 to TRBJ1-2; D remains ambiguous. The germline V gene encodes CDR1 MNHEY and CDR2 SVGAGI. V lost 2 bases and J 0 bases, leaving 13 bases between the germline ends. The CDR3 is made up of 16 amino acids. Written as DNA, the CDR3 is TGTGCCAGCAGTTACGATTGGGGAGTTTCTAACTATGGCTACACCTTC. Amino acid sequence: CASSYDWGVSNYGYTF.

This clone has a count of ten or more. The chain has TRBV9 and TRBJ2-7, with D possibly matching TRBD1 (6 bases). CDR3 length: 14 residues. Germline V lookup: CDR1 SGDLS, CDR2 YYNGEE. Trimming removed 3 bases at V and 3 bases at J, with 13 bases between. The CDR3 sequence is CASSATGLDYEQYF. DNA for the CDR3: TGTGCCAGCAGCGCAACAGGGCTTGACTACGAGCAGTACTTC.

The chain uses TRBV6-6 and TRBJ2-1; D perhaps matches TRBD2 (6 bases). This CDR3 is built from 10 residues. V gave up 8 bases and J gave up 15 bases, with 14 bases separating them. CDR1 and CDR2 from the germline V gene are MNHNY and SVGAGI (reference sequence). The CDR3 spells CASESGGRFF. DNA for the CDR3: TGTGCCAGCGAGAGCGGAGGGCGGTTCTTC.

This chain links TRBV11-2 with TRBJ2-7; 8 bases align to TRBD1. Looked up from germline, CDR1 is SGHAT and CDR2 is FQNNGV. CDR3 length: 16 amino acids. The V gene end was trimmed by 4 bases and the J gene end by 0 bases; junction bases not matched to a gene: 8. The CDR3 DNA sequence: TGTGCCAGCAGCTACTCAGGGGGCGAAAGCTCCTACGAGCAGTACTTC. Its protein is CASSYSGGESSYEQYF.

The chain carries TRBV6-5 and TRBJ2-3; 11 nucleotides line up with TRBD2. This CDR3 region has 15 residues. V dropped 6 bases and J dropped 6; count of bases not matched to a gene: 8. The germline CDR1 and CDR2 sequences are MNHEY and SVGAGI. This CDR3 is CASRKTSGGGDTQYF. The CDR3 region has the DNA TGTGCCAGCAGAAAAACTAGCGGGGGAGGGGATACGCAGTATTTT.

This chain links TRBV7-6 with TRBJ2-3; TRBD2 might be the D (6 bases). Germline CDR1 and CDR2: SGHVS and FNYEAQ. The CDR3 extends over 15 amino acids. V lost 2 bases and J 5 bases, leaving 14 bases between the germline ends. CDR3 protein: CASSLSGTSQDTQYF. The CDR3 nucleotides are TGTGCCAGCAGCTTAAGTGGGACTTCCCAAGATACGCAGTATTTT. The full variable domain, rest sourced from reference TRBV7-6 and TRBJ2-3, is GAGVSQSPRYKVTKRGQDVALRCDPISGHVSLYWYRQALGQGPEFLTYFNYEAQQDKSGLPNDRFSAERPEGSISTLTIQRTEQRDSAMYRCASSLSGTSQDTQYFGPGTRLTVL.

V usage is TRBV7-8 and J usage is TRBJ2-7, with 7 bases lining up with TRBD1. Germline V gene data show CDR1 as SGHVS and CDR2 as FQNEAQ. The CDR3 totals 14 residues. Germline trimming cut 1 base from V and 4 bases from J; bases unmatched to any gene: 4. CDR3 coding DNA: TGTGCCAGCAGCTTAGGTACAGGGGTATACGAGCAGTACGTC. It yields the protein CASSLGTGVYEQYV.